Reported below is one TCR beta chain. Its antigen is not known. This sample is drawn from a study of cytomegalovirus exposure and HLA in healthy donors. Method: immunoSEQ multiplex PCR; TCRdb's copy keeps in-frame clones and lacks some. In the table there are under 80,000 clones, approximately 95% of which are singletons. The J segment lost 3 bases and the V segment lost 0 bases, leaving 5 bases of the junction unmatched. CDR1 and CDR2 (germline): SGHVS, FNYEAQ. The CDR3 spans 16 residues. Findings of the study overall: A few CMV-associated chains were confirmed in vitro to be specific for CMV antigens. Researchers catalogued some 160 TCR beta chains as cytomegalovirus-associated. Cytomegalovirus status was reportedly diagnosed by the classifier with high sensitivity and specificity.

Sequencing was performed on PBMCs. The chain combines TRBV7-6 with TRBJ2-7; 10 bases are a match to TRBD2. This clonotype was sampled from a woman younger than 35 in good health and CMV-seronegative. The CDR3, as DNA: TGTGCCAGCAGCTTAGCAGCTAGCGGGGGTTTCTACGAGCAGTACTTC. Its protein is CASSLAASGGFYEQYF.